This section outlines one T cell receptor (beta chain) sequence together with its context. One junction end does not reproduce the germline sequence, and a read error may be involved. The data are from a study of tumor-infiltrating lymphocytes in primary liver carcinoma. Both blood RNA, taken from unsorted whole blood, and germline DNA were extracted. Making TCR beta cDNA involved around 500 ng total RNA and a constant-region primer. Library construction for TCR beta comprised three nested multiplex PCR rounds performed with slightly modified ARM-PCR. Each CDR3 protein is one row after TCRdb ran MiXCR on the multiplex PCR reads. The table has 330,000 or so distinct CDR3 sequences, approximately 64% seen once. Sequenced: peripheral blood. This clonotype was sampled from a man in his forties with primary liver carcinoma and hepatitis B virus infection.

CDR3: CASRSAPSTDAQYF. The CDR3, as DNA: TGTGCCAGCAGGAGCGCCCCGAGCACAGATGCGCAGTATTTT. J is TRBJ2-3 and V is TRBV7-6; D gene ambiguous. The CDR3 runs to 14 residues. Germline V CDR1 and CDR2: SGHVS, FNYEAQ.